The TCR beta chain described here comes from a study of shared clonotypes between healthy human individuals. About the study: Three plates each covered CD4 naive and memory; CD8 naive two, CD8 memory one.

This clone was counted a few times. What it binds is unknown. It was roughly 200 ng DNA, about 30,000 T cell genomes, that sorted-subset replicate PCRs used. Assay: immunoSEQ multiplex PCR; the TCRdb copy retains only in-frame clones and omits some. The sample shows approximately 1.1 million clones, about 84% of them seen only once. CDR1 and CDR2 from the germline V gene are SGHNT and YYREEE (reference sequence). With 2 bases clipped from V and 10 bases from J, the junction kept 0 bases outside the gene matches. The CDR3 has 13 amino acids. The donor cohort consisted entirely of Caucasian adults residing in Nashville, Tennessee. Overall study findings and caveats: Some naive CD4 clonotypes, approximately 4.5%, turned up in common across a handful of donors.

The chain joins TRBV5-4 to TRBJ2-1, with 13 bases matching TRBD2. The receptor comes from a man between 18 and 29 years old in good health. Some clones in this sample may be carry-over from other donors' samples. The sequenced material came from memory CD4+ T cells from PBMCs. Subset specified: CD45RA-negative fraction. The DNA for the CDR3 is TGTGCCAGCAGCTTACTAGCGGGAGGGGAGCAGTTCTTC. Encoded protein: CASSLLAGGEQFF.